These T cell receptor beta chains were read from a single sample in a study of PD-1 blockade in classical Hodgkin lymphoma. TCRdb's table, derived via immunoSEQ multiplex PCR, lists solely in-frame clones and lacks some. The table lists roughly 20,000 clones, roughly three quarters of them singletons. Source: peripheral blood mononuclear cells (PBMCs), taken before the fourth cycle of nivolumab. These TCRs come from a human donor with classical Hodgkin lymphoma. Both conserved end residues are part of each CDR3. The order of the fields is V gene, J gene, clone size, D gene, CDR3 protein, CDR3 DNA. The D gene is left open where the match is weak. Not all rows give a size; the values are once, few, many and, for expanded clones, a class.

v_call: TRBV5-8
j_call: TRBJ1-1
clone_size: -
d_call: -
cdr3_aa: CASSLGYTEAFF
cdr3_nt: TGTGCCAGCAGCTTGGGATACACTGAAGCTTTCTTT

v_call: TRBV4-3
j_call: TRBJ2-7
clone_size: -
d_call: TRBD2
cdr3_aa: CASSQGRGAVSSYEQYF
cdr3_nt: TGCGCCAGCAGCCAAGGGCGGGGGGCCGTTAGCTCCTACGAGCAGTACTTC

v_call: TRBV10-3
j_call: TRBJ2-2
clone_size: -
d_call: -
cdr3_aa: CAISVLAANTGELFF
cdr3_nt: TGTGCCATCAGTGTCTTAGCGGCGAACACCGGGGAGCTGTTTTTT

v_call: TRBV5-1
j_call: TRBJ2-1
clone_size: -
d_call: -
cdr3_aa: CASSLGLAMNNEQFF
cdr3_nt: TGCGCCAGCAGCTTGGGTCTAGCAATGAACAATGAGCAGTTCTTC

v_call: TRBV5-4
j_call: TRBJ2-3
clone_size: -
d_call: -
cdr3_aa: CASRGGSSTDTQYF
cdr3_nt: TGTGCCAGCAGGGGGGGTAGTTCGACAGATACGCAGTATTTT

v_call: TRBV4-3
j_call: TRBJ2-1
clone_size: -
d_call: -
cdr3_aa: CASSQDGWKALNEQFF
cdr3_nt: TGCGCCAGCAGCCAAGATGGGTGGAAGGCTTTGAATGAGCAGTTCTTC

v_call: TRBV6-5
j_call: TRBJ1-2
clone_size: -
d_call: TRBD1
cdr3_aa: CASNGQAYGYTF
cdr3_nt: TGTGCCAGCAATGGACAGGCCTATGGCTACACCTTC

v_call: TRBV29-1
j_call: TRBJ2-1
clone_size: -
d_call: -
cdr3_aa: CSVARIDYNEQFF
cdr3_nt: TGCAGCGTTGCCAGAATAGACTACAATGAGCAGTTCTTC

v_call: TRBV28
j_call: TRBJ1-6
clone_size: -
d_call: -
cdr3_aa: CASSFVSGSSPLHF
cdr3_nt: TGTGCCAGCAGTTTCGTATCGGGAAGTTCACCCCTCCACTTT

v_call: TRBV19
j_call: TRBJ2-5
clone_size: -
d_call: -
cdr3_aa: CASSINGWPTQYF
cdr3_nt: TGTGCCAGTAGTATTAACGGATGGCCGACCCAGTACTTC

v_call: TRBV23-1
j_call: TRBJ2-4
clone_size: -
d_call: -
cdr3_aa: CASSQSRGTPRLAKNIQYF
cdr3_nt: TGCGCCAGCAGTCAATCCCGGGGTACCCCACGCCTAGCCAAAAACATTCAGTACTTC

v_call: TRBV4-1
j_call: TRBJ1-1
clone_size: -
d_call: -
cdr3_aa: CASSQDRAMNTEAFF
cdr3_nt: TGCGCCAGCAGCCAAGATCGGGCAATGAACACTGAAGCTTTCTTT

v_call: TRBV19
j_call: TRBJ1-1
clone_size: -
d_call: -
cdr3_aa: CASSFLEGAEAFF
cdr3_nt: TGTGCCAGTAGTTTTTTAGAGGGGGCTGAAGCTTTCTTT

v_call: TRBV4-3
j_call: TRBJ1-6
clone_size: once
d_call: -
cdr3_aa: CASSQALSYNSPLHF
cdr3_nt: TGCGCCAGCAGCCAAGCCCTCTCCTATAATTCACCCCTCCACTTT

v_call: TRBV29-1
j_call: TRBJ1-5
clone_size: -
d_call: -
cdr3_aa: CSVATEPNQPQHF
cdr3_nt: TGCAGCGTTGCGACAGAACCCAATCAGCCCCAGCATTTT

v_call: TRBV29-1
j_call: TRBJ2-4
clone_size: once
d_call: TRBD1
cdr3_aa: CSVGPGQGDIQYF
cdr3_nt: TGCAGCGTTGGACCGGGACAGGGGGACATTCAGTACTTC

v_call: TRBV7-2
j_call: TRBJ2-7
clone_size: -
d_call: TRBD1
cdr3_aa: CASSDRVGEQYF
cdr3_nt: TGTGCCAGCAGTGACAGGGTCGGCGAGCAGTACTTC

v_call: TRBV19
j_call: TRBJ2-3
clone_size: once
d_call: -
cdr3_aa: CASSIGSIGTDTQYF
cdr3_nt: TGTGCCAGTAGTATTGGTAGCATCGGCACAGATACGCAGTATTTT

v_call: TRBV14
j_call: TRBJ2-7
clone_size: -
d_call: -
cdr3_aa: CASSQGVKQYF
cdr3_nt: TGTGCCAGCAGCCAAGGCGTCAAGCAGTACTTC

v_call: TRBV5-6
j_call: TRBJ2-1
clone_size: -
d_call: TRBD2
cdr3_aa: CASSLWASGSNEQFF
cdr3_nt: TGTGCCAGCAGCTTGTGGGCTAGCGGGAGTAATGAGCAGTTCTTC

v_call: TRBV9
j_call: TRBJ2-5
clone_size: -
d_call: -
cdr3_aa: CASSVEGDFQETQYF
cdr3_nt: TGTGCCAGCAGCGTAGAGGGAGACTTCCAAGAGACCCAGTACTTC

v_call: TRBV2
j_call: TRBJ1-1
clone_size: -
d_call: TRBD1
cdr3_aa: CASRARGLSNTEAFF
cdr3_nt: TGTGCCAGCAGGGCGAGGGGGCTTTCGAACACTGAAGCTTTCTTT

v_call: TRBV10-1
j_call: TRBJ1-5
clone_size: -
d_call: -
cdr3_aa: CARRTASSSNQPQHF
cdr3_nt: TGCGCCAGGAGGACAGCTAGCTCTAGCAATCAGCCCCAGCATTTT

v_call: TRBV19
j_call: TRBJ2-2
clone_size: -
d_call: TRBD2
cdr3_aa: CASSMGGTFNTGELFF
cdr3_nt: TGTGCCAGTAGTATGGGGGGGACCTTTAACACCGGGGAGCTGTTTTTT

v_call: TRBV7-3
j_call: TRBJ2-5
clone_size: -
d_call: TRBD1
cdr3_aa: CASSPGTGGQETQYF
cdr3_nt: TGTGCCAGCAGCCCCGGGACAGGGGGCCAAGAGACCCAGTACTTC

v_call: TRBV10-2
j_call: TRBJ1-3
clone_size: -
d_call: -
cdr3_aa: CASSERINSGNTIYF
cdr3_nt: TGCGCCAGCAGTGAGAGGATAAACTCTGGAAACACCATATATTTT

v_call: TRBV6-6
j_call: TRBJ1-5
clone_size: -
d_call: -
cdr3_aa: CASSRVGQPQHF
cdr3_nt: TGTGCCAGCAGTAGAGTTGGTCAGCCCCAGCATTTT

v_call: TRBV5-1
j_call: TRBJ1-4
clone_size: -
d_call: TRBD1
cdr3_aa: CASRETGHGEEKLFF
cdr3_nt: TGCGCCAGCAGAGAGACAGGGCATGGGGAGGAAAAACTGTTTTTT